This entry is about one TCR beta chain. The source of the sample is a study of blood T cell repertoires in COVID-19. Background on the study: Samples of COVID-19 (acute and convalescent) were obtained from the United States, Italy and Spain. The analysed material was cDNA or gDNA that came from T cells, B-cell-depleted T cells, or PBMCs.

This CDR3 is built from 17 residues. From germline, CDR1 is SGDLS and CDR2 YYNGEE. J lost 2 bases, V lost 1 base, and 8 bases had no gene match. Original processing methods: From reference gene primer amplification, estimates of nucleated cell counts were derived. Using immunoSEQ multiplex PCR, the repertoire was profiled, and TCRdb retains in-frame clones only, with some absent. The DNA was the basis for D and trimming; V, J and clone size are from that table. The sample includes more than 250,000 clones, about 84% of them seen just once. Sequencing used peripheral blood. The receptor comes from a woman between 45 and 65 years old with acute or convalescent COVID-19. The chain is built from TRBV9 and TRBJ2-7, with 11 bases lining up with TRBD2. CDR3 sequence reads: CASSVQSGTSGTYEQYF. CDR3 nucleotides: TGTGCCAGCAGCGTACAGTCCGGGACTAGCGGTACCTACGAGCAGTACTTC. Supplemented by reference TRBV9 and TRBJ2-7, the full variable domain reads DSGVTQTPKHLITATGQRVTLRCSPRSGDLSVYWYQQSLDQGLQFLIQYYNGEERAKGNILERFSAQQFPDLHSELNLSSLELGDSALYFCASSVQSGTSGTYEQYFGPGTRLTVT.